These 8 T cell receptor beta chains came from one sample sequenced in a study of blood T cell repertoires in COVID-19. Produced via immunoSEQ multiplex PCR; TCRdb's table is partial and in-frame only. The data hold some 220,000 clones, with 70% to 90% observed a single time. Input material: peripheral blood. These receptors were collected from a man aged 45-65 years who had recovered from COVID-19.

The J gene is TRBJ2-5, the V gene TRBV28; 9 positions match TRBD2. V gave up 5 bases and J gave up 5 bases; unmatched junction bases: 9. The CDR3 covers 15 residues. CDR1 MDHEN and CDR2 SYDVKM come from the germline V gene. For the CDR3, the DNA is TGTGCCAGCAGTATACACTTAGCGGGAGTGGAGACCCAGTACTTC. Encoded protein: CASSIHLAGVETQYF.

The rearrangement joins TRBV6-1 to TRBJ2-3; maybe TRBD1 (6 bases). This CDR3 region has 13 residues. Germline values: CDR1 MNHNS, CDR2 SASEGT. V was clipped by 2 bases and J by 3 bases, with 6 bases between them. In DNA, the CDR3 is TGTGCCAGCAGTGAACAGGGGACAGATACGCAGTATTTT. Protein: CASSEQGTDTQYF.

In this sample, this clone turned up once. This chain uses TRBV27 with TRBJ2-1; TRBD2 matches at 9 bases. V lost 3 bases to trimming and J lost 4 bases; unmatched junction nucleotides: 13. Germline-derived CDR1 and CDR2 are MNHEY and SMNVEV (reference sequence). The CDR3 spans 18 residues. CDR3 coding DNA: TGTGCCAGCAGTTTTTCAGTGGGGGCTAGCGGGGTTTACAATGAGCAGTTCTTC. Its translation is CASSFSVGASGVYNEQFF.

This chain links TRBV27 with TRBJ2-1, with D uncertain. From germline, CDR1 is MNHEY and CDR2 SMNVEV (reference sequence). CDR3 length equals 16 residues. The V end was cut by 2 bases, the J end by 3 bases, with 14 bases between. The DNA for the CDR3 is TGTGCCAGCAGTTTAAGCGCTTTAGTGATCTACAATGAGCAGTTCTTC. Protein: CASSLSALVIYNEQFF.

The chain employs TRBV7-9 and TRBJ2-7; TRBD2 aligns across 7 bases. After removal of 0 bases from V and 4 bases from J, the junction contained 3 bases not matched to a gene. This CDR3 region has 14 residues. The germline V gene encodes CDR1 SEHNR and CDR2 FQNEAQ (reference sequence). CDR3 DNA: TGTGCCAGCAGCTTAGCACTAGCGAGTTACGAGCAGTACTTC. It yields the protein CASSLALASYEQYF.

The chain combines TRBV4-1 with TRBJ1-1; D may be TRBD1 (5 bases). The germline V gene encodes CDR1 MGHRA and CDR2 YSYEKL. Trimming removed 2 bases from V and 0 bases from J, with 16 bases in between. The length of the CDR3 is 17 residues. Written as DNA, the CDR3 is TGCGCCAGCAGCCAAATATCCAGGGCGAGAATGAACACTGAAGCTTTCTTT. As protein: CASSQISRARMNTEAFF.

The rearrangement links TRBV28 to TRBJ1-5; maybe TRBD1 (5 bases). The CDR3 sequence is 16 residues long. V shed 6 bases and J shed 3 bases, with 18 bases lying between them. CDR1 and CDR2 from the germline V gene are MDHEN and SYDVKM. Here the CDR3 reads CASSRGGWQSNQPQHF. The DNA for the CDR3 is TGTGCCAGCAGCCGGGGGGGGTGGCAGTCCAATCAGCCCCAGCATTTT.

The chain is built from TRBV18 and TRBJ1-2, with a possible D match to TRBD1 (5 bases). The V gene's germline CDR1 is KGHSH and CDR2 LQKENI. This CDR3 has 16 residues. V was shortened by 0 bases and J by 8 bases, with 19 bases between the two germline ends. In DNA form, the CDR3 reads TGTGCCAGCTCACCACCCCCACAGTTAGGGGCTTCCGGCTACACCTTC. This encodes CASSPPPQLGASGYTF.